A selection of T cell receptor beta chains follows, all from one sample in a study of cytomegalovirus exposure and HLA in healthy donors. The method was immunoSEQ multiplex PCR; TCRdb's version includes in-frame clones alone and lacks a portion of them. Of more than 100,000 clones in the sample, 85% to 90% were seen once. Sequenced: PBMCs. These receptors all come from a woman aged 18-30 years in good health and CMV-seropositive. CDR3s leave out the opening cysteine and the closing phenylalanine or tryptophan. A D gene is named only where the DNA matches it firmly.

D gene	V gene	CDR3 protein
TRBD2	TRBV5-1	ASSLRTGGPYNEQF
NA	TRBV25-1	ASSESSGTGELF
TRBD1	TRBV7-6	ASSPGQGGWATEAF
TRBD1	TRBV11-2	ASSLFRQGAETQY
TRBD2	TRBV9	ASSEAGLTAYEQY
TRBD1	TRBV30	AWSGGTGGSAYNEQF
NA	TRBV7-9	ASSFSSEGEQF
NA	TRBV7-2	ASSSTGSQNYGYT
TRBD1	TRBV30	AWSIDRGSYEQY
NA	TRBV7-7	ASSSWVGREETQY
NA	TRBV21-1	ASSKKKGDYHTGELF
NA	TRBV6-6	ASSPPTGGNTIY
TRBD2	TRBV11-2	ASSAWTSEETQY
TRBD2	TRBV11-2	ASRRTSGRDTQY
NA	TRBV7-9	ASSLTSGSQRSNQPQH
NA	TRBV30	AWSVGGAYNEQF
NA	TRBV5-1	ASSSQPWEGGSYGYT
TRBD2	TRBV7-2	ASKGLAGVGEQY
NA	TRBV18	ASSPGWQENTGELF
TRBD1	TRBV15	ATSRSTGADTQY
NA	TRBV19	ASSKRLFASILQETQY